These 20 T cell receptor beta chains were sequenced from one sample in a study of shared clonotypes between healthy human individuals. TCRdb keeps only in-frame clones here, not all; method: immunoSEQ multiplex PCR. The sample holds fewer than 1 million clones, roughly 96% seen once. Positive CCR7 selection of CD45RO-negative cells yielded the naive CD8 cells, and terminally differentiated effector memory CD45RA+ cells were excluded. The sample consisted of naive CD8+ T cells sorted from blood. The receptor source for this set is a young man in good health.

Only one count was recorded for this clone. The V and J genes are TRBV10-2 and TRBJ1-1; D gene ambiguous. CDR3 length: 12 amino acids. Germline CDR1 WSHSY, CDR2 SAAADI. The V gene lost 8 bases and the J gene lost 6 bases, with 13 bases spanning the gap. The CDR3 nucleotides read TGCGCCAGCCATGATAACCCCGCTGAAGCTTTCTTT. This gives the protein CASHDNPAEAFF.

The chain is built from TRBV7-9 and TRBJ1-1, with a tentative D call TRBD1 (5 bases). Per the germline V gene, CDR1 is SEHNR and CDR2 is FQNEAQ (reference sequence). V lost 4 bases to trimming and J lost 2 bases, with 11 bases between them. This CDR3 contains 14 residues. The CDR3 region has the DNA TGTGCCAGCAGCTCACCCCAGGGAAACACTGAAGCTTTCTTT. Translation: CASSSPQGNTEAFF. Together with reference TRBV7-9 and TRBJ1-1, the CDR3 gives the full variable domain: DTGVSQNPRHKITKRGQNVTFRCDPISEHNRLYWYRQTLGQGPEFLTYFQNEAQLEKSRLLSDRFSAERPKGSFSTLEIQRTEQGDSAMYLCASSSPQGNTEAFFGQGTRLTVV.

This chain links TRBV5-6 with TRBJ2-1; D call uncertain. Per the germline V gene, CDR1 is SGHDT and CDR2 is YYEEEE. V shed 6 bases and J shed 4 bases, with 8 bases lying between them. This CDR3 region has 12 residues. The DNA for the CDR3 is TGTGCCAGCAAGACCACTTACAATGAGCAGTTCTTC. Translated: CASKTTYNEQFF.

This chain joins TRBV4-1 and TRBJ2-4; possibly TRBD2 for D (5 bases). The V end lost 4 bases, the J end lost 6 bases, and 13 bases lay between the germline ends. Germline CDR1 MGHRA, CDR2 YSYEKL. The CDR3 spans 14 residues. The chain's CDR3 is CASSPDFPRNIQYF. DNA of the CDR3: TGCGCCAGCAGCCCGGACTTCCCCCGAAACATTCAGTACTTC.

This chain joins TRBV30 and TRBJ2-5; no clear D. The length of the CDR3 is 13 residues. V lost 2 bases and J lost 0, with 7 bases in between. CDR1 and CDR2 (germline): GTSNPN, SVGIG (reference sequence). CDR3 sequence reads: CAWSIGNQETQYF. The CDR3, as DNA: TGTGCCTGGAGTATTGGAAACCAAGAGACCCAGTACTTC.

CDR3 sequence (DNA): TGTGCCAGCAGCCCTAGACTCTACAATGAGCAGTTCTTC. It specifies CASSPRLYNEQFF. V is TRBV9 and J is TRBJ2-1; no reliable D call. Trimming pared 4 bases from V and 3 bases from J, leaving 8 bases between. Germline V gives CDR1 SGDLS, CDR2 YYNGEE. The CDR3 is 13 residues long.

The rearrangement links TRBV5-5 to TRBJ2-5; perhaps TRBD1 as D (5 bases). Looked up from germline, CDR1 is SGHKS and CDR2 is YYEKEE (reference sequence). The germline V and J ends were trimmed by 1 base and 4 bases, with 11 bases remaining between them. This CDR3 region has 14 residues. Here the CDR3 reads CASSLIGAVETQYF. In nucleotides, the CDR3 is TGTGCCAGCAGCTTGATAGGGGCAGTAGAGACCCAGTACTTC.

This chain uses TRBV6-5 with TRBJ2-1; TRBD2 aligns across 10 bases. From germline, CDR1 is MNHEY and CDR2 SVGAGI. J gave up 4 bases and V 6 bases, and 6 bases lay outside the gene matches. The CDR3 extends over 15 amino acids. The CDR3 loop is CASSLGTSEYNEQFF. CDR3 bases: TGTGCCAGCAGCCTCGGGACTAGCGAATACAATGAGCAGTTCTTC.

The chain uses TRBV7-9 and TRBJ2-1; 8 bases match TRBD2. CDR3 length equals 17 residues. Germline V gene lookup returns CDR1 SEHNR and CDR2 FQNEAQ (reference sequence). The V and J ends lost 1 base and 5 bases, in that order; junction bases with no gene match: 10. For the CDR3, the DNA is TGTGCCAGCAGCTTAGGGCCCCAAGCGGGAGTACACAATGAGCAGTTCTTC. Translated, it gives CASSLGPQAGVHNEQFF. The entire variable domain, with the rest obtained from reference TRBV7-9 and TRBJ2-1, is as follows: DTGVSQNPRHKITKRGQNVTFRCDPISEHNRLYWYRQTLGQGPEFLTYFQNEAQLEKSRLLSDRFSAERPKGSFSTLEIQRTEQGDSAMYLCASSLGPQAGVHNEQFFGPGTRLTVL.

The rearrangement joins TRBV7-9 to TRBJ2-7, with D uncertain. The V gene lost 5 bases and the J gene lost 2 bases, with 13 bases spanning the gap. This CDR3 is built from 14 residues. Germline CDR1 is SEHNR and CDR2 is FQNEAQ (reference sequence). This chain's CDR3 is CASSDAETTYEQYF. As DNA, the CDR3 is TGTGCCAGCAGCGACGCGGAGACAACCTACGAGCAGTACTTC.

The rearrangement links TRBV27 to TRBJ2-7; the match to TRBD1 covers 8 bases. The CDR3 is made up of 14 amino acids. Germline V gene lookup returns CDR1 MNHEY and CDR2 SMNVEV (reference sequence). Trimming took 5 bases from V and 2 from J; bases not matched to a gene: 5. This CDR3 reads CASSPGQAPYEQYF. In nucleotides, the CDR3 is TGTGCCAGCAGTCCGGGACAGGCACCCTACGAGCAGTACTTC.

CDR3 DNA sequence: TGTGCCAGCAGTCGAACCGGGACGTTTTACGAGCAGTACTTC. Its protein is CASSRTGTFYEQYF. The gene calls are TRBV28 and TRBJ2-7; D is perhaps TRBD1 or TRBD2 (5 bases each). The CDR3 runs to 14 residues. The germline CDR1 and CDR2 sequences are MDHEN and SYDVKM. V lost 5 bases, J lost 4 bases, and 15 bases lay in between.

The CDR3 spells CASSLESGGLAGVGEQFF. CDR3 DNA sequence: TGCGCCAGCAGCTTGGAATCGGGGGGACTAGCGGGAGTAGGTGAGCAGTTCTTC. V is TRBV5-1 and J is TRBJ2-1; 14 nucleotides align to TRBD2. The length of the CDR3 is 18 residues. V was pared by 0 bases and J by 9 bases, with 11 bases of the junction left unmatched. Germline assignment: CDR1 SGHRS and CDR2 YFSETQ.

The rearrangement uses TRBV7-6 and TRBJ2-3; 14 bases map to TRBD2. The length of the CDR3 is 20 residues. With V trimmed by 2 bases and J by 6 bases, 16 bases remained unmatched. The germline gives CDR1 SGHVS, CDR2 FNYEAQ. The CDR3 nucleotides are TGTGCCAGCAGCTTACTGGCGGGACTAGCGGGAGAATTAAGGTCGGATACGCAGTATTTT. Amino acids: CASSLLAGLAGELRSDTQYF.

The chain couples TRBV4-3 to TRBJ2-1, with D perhaps matching TRBD2 (5 bases). V lost 0 bases to trimming and J lost 0 bases, with 12 bases between them. CDR1 and CDR2 (germline): LGHNA, YSLEER. The CDR3 covers 17 residues. The CDR3 reads CASSQDQFGDSYNEQFF. For the CDR3, the DNA is TGCGCCAGCAGCCAAGATCAGTTCGGGGACTCCTACAATGAGCAGTTCTTC.

The CDR3 DNA is TGTGCCAGCAGCCGCCGGGGAGGTGGGGATACGCAGTATTTT. It yields the protein CASSRRGGGDTQYF. The chain is built from TRBV11-3 and TRBJ2-3; D is perhaps TRBD2 (6 bases). This CDR3 has 14 residues. With 5 bases removed from V and 6 bases from J, the gap between germline ends came to 15 bases. Germline V lookup: CDR1 SGHNT, CDR2 YENEEA. The variable domain in full, completed from reference TRBV11-3 and TRBJ2-3, reads EAGVVQSPRYKIIEKKQPVAFWCNPISGHNTLYWYLQNLGQGPELLIRYENEEAVDDSQLPKDRFSAERLKGVDSTLKIQPAELGDSAVYLCASSRRGGGDTQYFGPGTRLTVL.

The rearrangement links TRBV9 to TRBJ2-1; TRBD1 matches at 9 bases. Germline lookup yields CDR1 SGDLS and CDR2 YYNGEE. The V segment lost 5 bases and the J segment 7 bases; nucleotides outside the gene matches: 10. This CDR3 comprises 15 residues. CDR3 DNA: TGTGCCAGCAGTGGAGGGACAGGGTACTCGAATGAGCAGTTCTTC. Translation: CASSGGTGYSNEQFF.

This sequence joins TRBV15 and TRBJ1-5; 7 nucleotides align to TRBD1. J gave up 6 bases and V 5 bases, and 10 bases lay outside the gene matches. The CDR3 consists of 15 residues. Germline CDR1 and CDR2: LNHNV and YYDKDF (reference sequence). The DNA of the CDR3 is TGTGCCACCAGCCATAAGGGACAGACAGTTCAGCCCCAGCATTTT. Its translation is CATSHKGQTVQPQHF. Full variable domain (missing parts from reference TRBV15 and TRBJ1-5): DAMVIQNPRYQVTQFGKPVTLSCSQTLNHNVMYWYQQKSSQAPKLLFHYYDKDFNNEADTPDNFQSRRPNTSFCFLDIRSPGLGDTAMYLCATSHKGQTVQPQHFGDGTRLSIL.

The gene calls are TRBV2 and TRBJ1-1, with D tentatively TRBD1 (5 bases). The CDR3 is made up of 17 amino acids. Trimming pared 7 bases from V and 4 bases from J, leaving 25 bases between. Germline V lookup: CDR1 SNHLY, CDR2 FYNNEI. CDR3 sequence: CASTIGGRTLGSTEAFF. CDR3 nucleotides: TGTGCCAGCACAATCGGGGGACGGACTCTGGGGAGCACTGAAGCTTTCTTT. The complete variable domain, with remaining parts taken from reference TRBV2 and TRBJ1-1, reads EPEVTQTPSHQVTQMGQEVILRCVPISNHLYFYWYRQILGQKVEFLVSFYNNEISEKSEIFDDQFSVERPDGSNFTLKIRSTKLEDSAMYFCASTIGGRTLGSTEAFFGQGTRLTVV.

This clone is a singleton in its sample. The chain recombines TRBV5-5 with TRBJ2-2, with 7 positions matching TRBD1. The CDR3 has 15 residues. Germline V gene lookup returns CDR1 SGHKS and CDR2 YYEKEE (reference sequence). After removal of 4 bases from V and 4 bases from J, the junction contained 7 bases not matched to a gene. The CDR3 DNA follows: TGTGCCAGCAGCGAGACAGGGTTTCCCACCGGGGAGCTGTTTTTT. This gives the protein CASSETGFPTGELFF. Using reference TRBV5-5 and TRBJ2-2 for the parts outside the CDR3, the full variable domain is DAGVTQSPTHLIKTRGQQVTLRCSPISGHKSVSWYQQVLGQGPQFIFQYYEKEERGRGNFPDRFSARQFPNYSSELNVNALLLGDSALYLCASSETGFPTGELFFGEGSRLTVL.